The clone carrying this T cell receptor beta chain was detected only a few times. What it binds is not known. A junction boundary mismatches the germline segment, possibly from a read error. This sample was included in a study of Graves' ophthalmopathy and Graves' hyperthyroidism. Study-level results: The blood repertoire also included most expanded thyroid clonotypes above 0.001 frequency.

CDR1 is ENHRY and CDR2 is SYGVKD in the germline V gene. This CDR3 spans 15 amino acids. Hyperthyroidism in these 18- to 65-year-old patients was newly diagnosed, lasting under 2 months. No donor had other autoimmune disease, uncontrolled infection, pregnancy or lactation. TCR beta CDR3 amplification used RNA transcripts. An opening RT-PCR round employed HTBI primers and preceded a second-round multiplex PCR. Each CDR3 protein gets one entry after TCRdb re-called the multiplex PCR reads with MiXCR. This sample has 450,000 to 600,000 distinct CDR3 sequences; 35% to 40% occur once, and the top ten carry less than 4.5%.

The specimen was peripheral blood or thyroid tissue (not recorded which). The J gene is TRBJ2-7, the V gene TRBV10-3; 7 bases map to TRBD2. This TCR was sampled from an adult man with Graves' hyperthyroidism. CDR3 coding DNA: TGTGCCAGCAGTTACCCAAGCGGGATCGAGGGCGAGCAGTACTTC. Protein product: CASSYPSGIEGEQYF.